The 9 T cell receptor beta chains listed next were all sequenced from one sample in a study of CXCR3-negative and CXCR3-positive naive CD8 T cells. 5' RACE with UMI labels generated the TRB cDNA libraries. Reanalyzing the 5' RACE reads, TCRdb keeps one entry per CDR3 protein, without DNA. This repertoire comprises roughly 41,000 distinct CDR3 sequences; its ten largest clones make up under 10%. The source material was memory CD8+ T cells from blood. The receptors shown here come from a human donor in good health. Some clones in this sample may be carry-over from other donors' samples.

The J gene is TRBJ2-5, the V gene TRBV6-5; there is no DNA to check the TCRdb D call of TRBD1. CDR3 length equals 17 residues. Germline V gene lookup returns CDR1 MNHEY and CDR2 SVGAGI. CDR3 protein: CASSYRPIGGVEETQYF.

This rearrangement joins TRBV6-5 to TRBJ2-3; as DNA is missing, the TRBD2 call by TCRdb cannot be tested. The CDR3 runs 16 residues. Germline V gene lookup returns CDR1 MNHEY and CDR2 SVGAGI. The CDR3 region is CASNQLAGGRGDTQYF.

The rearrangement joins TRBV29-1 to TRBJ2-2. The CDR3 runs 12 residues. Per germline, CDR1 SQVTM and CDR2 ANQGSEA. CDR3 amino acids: CSVVDLTGELFF.

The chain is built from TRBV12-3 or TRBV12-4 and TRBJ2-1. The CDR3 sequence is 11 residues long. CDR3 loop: CASSLGGEQFF.

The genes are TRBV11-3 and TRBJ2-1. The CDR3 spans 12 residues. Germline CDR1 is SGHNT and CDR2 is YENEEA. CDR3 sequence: CASSHTGNEQFF.

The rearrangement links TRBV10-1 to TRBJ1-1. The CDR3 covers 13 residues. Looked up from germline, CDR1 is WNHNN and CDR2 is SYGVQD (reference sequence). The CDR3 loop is CASSGQEGTEAFF.

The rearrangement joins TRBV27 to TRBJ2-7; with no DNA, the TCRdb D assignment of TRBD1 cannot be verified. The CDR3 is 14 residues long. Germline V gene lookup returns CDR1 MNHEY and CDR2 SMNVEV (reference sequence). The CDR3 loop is CASSNRDSSPEQYF.

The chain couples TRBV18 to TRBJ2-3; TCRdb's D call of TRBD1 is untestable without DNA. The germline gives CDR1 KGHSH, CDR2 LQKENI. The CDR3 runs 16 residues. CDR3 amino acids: CASSPPLAGVADTQYF.

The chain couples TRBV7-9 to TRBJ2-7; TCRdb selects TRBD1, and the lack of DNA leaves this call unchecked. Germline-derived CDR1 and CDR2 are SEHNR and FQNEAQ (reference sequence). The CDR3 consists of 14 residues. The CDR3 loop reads CASSTGLRSYEQYF.